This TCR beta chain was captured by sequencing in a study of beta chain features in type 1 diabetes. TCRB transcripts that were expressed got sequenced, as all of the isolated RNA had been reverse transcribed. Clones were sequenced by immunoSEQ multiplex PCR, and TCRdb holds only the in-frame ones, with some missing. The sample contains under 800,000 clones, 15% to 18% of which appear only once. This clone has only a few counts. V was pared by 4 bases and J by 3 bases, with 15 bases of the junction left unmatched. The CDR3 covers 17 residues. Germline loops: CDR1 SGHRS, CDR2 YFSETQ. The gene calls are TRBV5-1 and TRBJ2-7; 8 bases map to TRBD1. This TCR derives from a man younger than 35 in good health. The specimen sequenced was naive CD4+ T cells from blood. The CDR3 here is CASSPGTGGGAGYEQYF. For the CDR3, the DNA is TGCGCCAGCAGCCCAGGGACAGGTGGGGGAGCCGGCTACGAGCAGTACTTC.